A single T cell receptor beta chain is shown here with its context. Its antigen remains unknown. One junction end does not reproduce the germline sequence, and a read error may be involved. Genomic DNA acted as the template from which TCR beta VDJ combination and CDR3 sequence profiling were carried out. From the reads, TCRdb called clonotypes with MiXCR, one entry per CDR3 protein. The table shows 200,000 to 250,000 distinct CDR3 sequences, with less than 75% occurring only once. The sample originates from a study of CD8+CD57+ T cells in acquired aplastic anemia. Whole-study context: On average, sorted CD4+ and CD8+ cells gave 2.5 to 4 ug of DNA. Overall study results and limits: The study found no significant CD8+ Simpson's diversity difference between patients and controls.

In patients chosen for sequencing, flow cytometry had shown CD8+CD57+ cell expansion. The patients, all of them, had severe acquired aplastic anemia. The receptor was derived from a human donor with aplastic anemia. Specimen: sorted CD4+, CD8+, or CD8+CD57+ T cells (not recorded which) from PBMCs.

The CDR3 spells CASGLAFGTEGTEAFF. The CDR3 bases are TGTGCCAGCGGCTTAGCGTTCGGGACAGAGGGCACTGAAGCTTTCTTT. The rearrangement uses TRBV7-2 and TRBJ1-1; the match to TRBD1 covers 7 bases. The germline V gene has CDR1 SGHTA and CDR2 FQGNSA. This CDR3 has 16 residues.